What follows are 25 T cell receptor beta chains derived from one specimen sequenced in a study of shared clonotypes between healthy human individuals. Sequencing used immunoSEQ multiplex PCR; TCRdb keeps in-frame clones, though not all of them. The table shows about 470,000 clones, with about 85% occurring only once. Sequencing used PBMCs. The receptors stem from a woman in her thirties or forties in good health. Some clones in this sample may be carry-over from other donors' samples.

The chain has TRBV7-2 and TRBJ2-7, with TRBD1 matching 7 bases. Germline CDR1 reads SGHTA; CDR2 reads FQGNSA. The CDR3 totals 14 residues. V gave up 4 bases and J gave up 4 bases; unmatched junction bases: 7. The CDR3: CASSYAGTEYEQYF. The DNA of the CDR3 is TGTGCCAGCAGCTACGCCGGGACAGAGTACGAGCAGTACTTC.

This clone showed up just a few times. This sequence joins TRBV7-3 and TRBJ2-5; TRBD1 matches 9 bases. V shed 1 base and J 4 bases; nucleotides not matched to a gene: 4. Germline-derived CDR1 and CDR2 are SGHTA and FQGTGA. CDR3 size: 15 residues. For the CDR3, the DNA is TGTGCCAGCAGCTTAATGGGGGGACAGGGAGAGACCCAGTACTTC. It specifies CASSLMGGQGETQYF. Full variable domain (outside the CDR3, taken from reference TRBV7-3 and TRBJ2-5): GAGVSQTPSNKVTEKGKYVELRCDPISGHTALYWYRQSLGQGPEFLIYFQGTGAADDSGLPNDRFFAVRPEGSVSTLKIQRTERGDSAVYLCASSLMGGQGETQYFGPGTRLLVL.

This chain joins TRBV12-5 and TRBJ2-7; 12 bases align to TRBD2. The J segment lost 0 bases and the V segment lost 0 bases, leaving 9 bases of the junction unmatched. Germline V gives CDR1 LGHNT, CDR2 FRNRAP. The CDR3 sequence is 19 residues long. CDR3 in DNA: TGTGCTAGTGGTTTGGTAAAGTCTAGCGGGAGGGCAAGCTCCTACGAGCAGTACTTC. Its translation: CASGLVKSSGRASSYEQYF.

This clone was observed a single time. This chain's CDR3 is CAISRLGLAEETQYF. The CDR3 region has the DNA TGTGCCATCAGTAGACTCGGACTAGCGGAAGAGACCCAGTACTTC. The V gene is TRBV10-3, the J gene TRBJ2-5, with 10 nucleotides matching TRBD2. The CDR3 sequence is 15 residues long. V gave up 5 bases and J gave up 3 bases; unmatched junction bases: 6. CDR1 ENHRY and CDR2 SYGVKD come from the germline V gene.

A single count supports this clone. This chain's CDR3 is CASSLNAGGGDNEQFF. DNA of the CDR3: TGTGCCAGCAGCTTAAATGCGGGAGGGGGGGACAATGAGCAGTTCTTC. The chain is built from TRBV5-4 and TRBJ2-1; 9 bases match TRBD2. This CDR3 is built from 16 residues. V dropped 2 bases and J dropped 5; count of bases not matched to a gene: 8. The germline CDR1 and CDR2 sequences are SGHNT and YYREEE (reference sequence).

This chain joins TRBV15 and TRBJ1-2; D remains unclear. CDR3 length: 14 residues. Germline lookup yields CDR1 LNHNV and CDR2 YYDKDF (reference sequence). The germline V and J ends were trimmed by 0 bases and 5 bases, with 10 bases remaining between them. The CDR3 sequence: CATSRDKMRYGYTF. The CDR3 DNA sequence: TGTGCCACCAGCAGAGATAAGATGAGATATGGCTACACCTTC.

This clone appeared a single time. V and J are TRBV2 and TRBJ2-2; D is unclear. V shed 5 bases and J shed 6 bases, with 7 bases lying between them. Germline V gives CDR1 SNHLY, CDR2 FYNNEI. The CDR3 has 12 residues. CDR3 bases: TGTGCCAGCAGTTATACCCCCGGGGAGCTGTTTTTT. Translation: CASSYTPGELFF.

V is TRBV19 and J is TRBJ1-5; 9 nucleotides match TRBD1. V trimming: 6 bases; J trimming: 6 bases; junction bases outside the gene matches: 6. The CDR3 covers 14 residues. Germline lookup yields CDR1 LNHDA and CDR2 SQIVND (reference sequence). The CDR3, as DNA: TGTGCCAGTAGCGGACAGGGGAAGGTTCAGCCCCAGCATTTT. It yields the protein CASSGQGKVQPQHF.

This clone was found a few times. V is TRBV2 and J is TRBJ1-5, with TRBD1 identical over 7 bases. CDR3 size: 14 residues. The ends lost 6 bases at V and 5 bases at J; junction bases unmatched: 7. Looked up from germline, CDR1 is SNHLY and CDR2 is FYNNEI. The CDR3 sequence is CASRFTGVDQPQHF. The CDR3 bases are TGTGCCAGCAGATTTACAGGGGTGGATCAGCCCCAGCATTTT.

This clone was recorded many times. J is TRBJ2-1 and V is TRBV5-1; the match to TRBD2 covers 8 bases. Germline CDR1 is SGHRS and CDR2 is YFSETQ. J gave up 1 base and V 5 bases, and 5 bases lay outside the gene matches. The CDR3 consists of 15 residues. The DNA for the CDR3 is TGCGCCAGCAGTCGGGAGGGAGGATCCTACAATGAGCAGTTCTTC. This gives the protein CASSREGGSYNEQFF.

This rearrangement joins TRBV6-5 to TRBJ2-7; D is unclear. The CDR3 covers 13 residues. The V gene's germline CDR1 is MNHEY and CDR2 SVGAGI. V lost 10 bases, J lost 0 bases, and 13 bases lay in between. For the CDR3, the DNA is TGTGCCACCCAGGCCGTGGCCTCCTACGAGCAGTACTTC. It translates to CATQAVASYEQYF.

The chain has TRBV19 and TRBJ2-7; the match to TRBD1 covers 8 bases. The ends lost 4 bases at V and 3 bases at J; junction bases unmatched: 8. This CDR3 has 15 amino acids. The germline V gene encodes CDR1 LNHDA and CDR2 SQIVND (reference sequence). CDR3 sequence (DNA): TGTGCCAGTAGTAACTCCGGGACAGGCTACTACGAGCAGTACTTC. Translated, it gives CASSNSGTGYYEQYF.

The V gene is TRBV7-8, the J gene TRBJ2-2; D uncertain. Germline CDR1 is SGHVS and CDR2 is FQNEAQ. CDR3 length: 16 residues. The V gene lost 1 base and the J gene lost 4 bases, with 13 bases spanning the gap. CDR3 in amino acids: CASSLVGLAGTGELFF. The CDR3 bases are TGTGCCAGCAGCTTAGTAGGTTTGGCCGGCACCGGGGAGCTGTTTTTT.

J is TRBJ1-1 and V is TRBV5-1, with D possibly TRBD1 on 5 matching bases. With 6 bases removed from V and 8 bases from J, the gap between germline ends came to 20 bases. Germline V CDR1 and CDR2: SGHRS, YFSETQ. The CDR3 contains 14 residues. CDR3 sequence: CASTREAGTLEAFF. The CDR3 DNA follows: TGCGCCAGCACCCGGGAAGCCGGGACTTTGGAAGCTTTCTTT.

The rearrangement links TRBV5-1 to TRBJ2-1; no reliable D call. This CDR3 has 13 residues. Germline CDR1 reads SGHRS; CDR2 reads YFSETQ. V was shortened by 1 base and J by 5 bases, with 7 bases between the two germline ends. The chain's CDR3 is CASSLRADNEQFF. In DNA, the CDR3 is TGCGCCAGCAGCTTGAGAGCTGACAATGAGCAGTTCTTC.

In its sample, this clone was seen once. The rearrangement links TRBV30 to TRBJ2-7; D remains ambiguous. The germline V gene has CDR1 GTSNPN and CDR2 SVGIG (reference sequence). This CDR3 has 11 amino acids. V was trimmed by 5 bases and J by 4 bases, leaving 9 bases between them. The CDR3 sequence: CAWLVGYEQYF. CDR3 DNA sequence: TGTGCCTGGTTGGTAGGGTACGAGCAGTACTTC. The variable domain in full, with the rest retrieved from reference TRBV30 and TRBJ2-7, is SQTIHQWPATLVQPVGSPLSLECTVEGTSNPNLYWYRQAAGRGLQLLFYSVGIGQISSEVPQNLSASRPQDRQFILSSKKLLLSDSGFYLCAWLVGYEQYFGPGTRLTVT.

V is TRBV28 and J is TRBJ1-5; TRBD1 might be the D (5 bases). Trimming cost V 2 bases and J 4 bases, with 18 bases left between them. Germline values: CDR1 MDHEN, CDR2 SYDVKM. The CDR3 has 17 residues. CDR3 nucleotide sequence: TGTGCCAGCAGTTTAGCTGAATGGGGCGCGAGGAATCAGCCCCAGCATTTT. This codes for CASSLAEWGARNQPQHF.

This clone showed up just once. The chain recombines TRBV19 with TRBJ1-5; D perhaps matches TRBD1 (5 bases). CDR1 LNHDA and CDR2 SQIVND come from the germline V gene (reference sequence). This CDR3 spans 15 amino acids. Deletions cut 1 base from V and 7 bases from J, with 14 bases between. CDR3 sequence: CASSIGPQWGQPQHF. DNA for the CDR3: TGTGCCAGTAGTATAGGTCCCCAATGGGGGCAGCCCCAGCATTTT.

In its sample, this clone was seen once. The J gene is TRBJ2-5, the V gene TRBV29-1; 7 bases are shared with TRBD1. The CDR3 consists of 14 residues. The trim removed 1 base at V and 4 bases at J, leaving 6 bases unmatched. Germline CDR1 and CDR2: SQVTM and ANQGSEA. The CDR3 loop reads CSVEGEGGRETQYF. The CDR3 DNA follows: TGCAGCGTTGAAGGGGAAGGGGGCAGAGAGACCCAGTACTTC.

The rearrangement links TRBV9 to TRBJ2-5; 9 bases fit TRBD2. J lost 5 bases, V lost 5 bases, and 10 bases had no gene match. The germline V gene has CDR1 SGDLS and CDR2 YYNGEE. The CDR3 extends over 15 amino acids. CDR3 protein: CASSLTSGPPETQYF. The DNA of the CDR3 is TGTGCCAGCAGTCTGACTAGCGGCCCCCCGGAGACCCAGTACTTC.

The chain is built from TRBV19 and TRBJ2-1, with D possibly called TRBD1 or TRBD2 (5 bases each). This CDR3 contains 13 residues. V was cut by 5 bases and J by 7 bases, with 12 bases left in between. Germline V gives CDR1 LNHDA, CDR2 SQIVND (reference sequence). Written as DNA, the CDR3 is TGTGCCAGTAGTTCATCGGGGCTGAATGAGCAGTTCTTC. It translates to CASSSSGLNEQFF.

Only one count was recorded for this clone. The V call is TRBV18, the J call TRBJ2-5; D might be TRBD2 (7 bases). V was shortened by 2 bases and J by 1 base, with 23 bases between the two germline ends. Germline V gene data show CDR1 as KGHSH and CDR2 as LQKENI. The length of the CDR3 is 19 residues. The chain's CDR3 is CASSPMPRWGGRSQETQYF. Here the CDR3 DNA reads TGTGCCAGCTCACCAATGCCGCGGTGGGGGGGCCGATCCCAAGAGACCCAGTACTTC.

V usage is TRBV9 and J usage is TRBJ2-1; D unclear. This CDR3 is 14 amino acids long. Germline V gives CDR1 SGDLS, CDR2 YYNGEE. V was trimmed by 1 base and J by 7 bases, leaving 12 bases between them. CDR3: CASSVIPGGNEQFF. The DNA for the CDR3 is TGTGCCAGCAGCGTAATCCCCGGTGGGAATGAGCAGTTCTTC.

The chain joins TRBV2 to TRBJ2-7; D is unclear. Germline CDR1 SNHLY, CDR2 FYNNEI. V was trimmed by 4 bases and J by 3 bases, leaving 7 bases between them. The CDR3 is made up of 12 amino acids. CDR3 protein: CASSVVGYEQYF. The CDR3, as DNA: TGTGCCAGCAGTGTCGTGGGCTACGAGCAGTACTTC.

The chain combines TRBV7-2 with TRBJ2-7, with 8 nucleotides matching TRBD2. Per the germline V gene, CDR1 is SGHTA and CDR2 is FQGNSA. The V gene end was trimmed by 4 bases and the J gene end by 4 bases; junction bases not matched to a gene: 9. CDR3 length: 15 residues. Here the CDR3 DNA reads TGTGCCAGCAGCTCTCAAGCGGGAGAAGTTTACGAGCAGTACTTC. Amino acid sequence: CASSSQAGEVYEQYF.